This T cell receptor (beta chain) was found in a study of shared clonotypes between healthy human individuals. General study findings and limits: Clonotypes not shared had lower generation probabilities than those common to all four donors.

The donors, healthy adults who were HIV-negative, had experienced no recent acute infections or vaccinations. Germline-derived CDR1 and CDR2 are ENHRY and SYGVKD. CDR3 size: 13 residues. The germline V and J ends were trimmed by 4 bases and 8 bases, with 14 bases remaining between them. As concerns this clone: Its antigen remains unknown.

Generated by immunoSEQ multiplex PCR, the TCRdb table keeps only in-frame clones and is missing some. The sample shows 1.4 million or so clones, about 98.5% of them seen only once. This receptor was taken from a man under 40 in good health. Sequencing was done on a sample of naive CD4+ T cells sorted from blood. The subset denotes: CD45RA+ positively selected. The V and J genes are TRBV10-3 and TRBJ1-1; D is perhaps TRBD1 (6 bases). The CDR3 DNA sequence: TGTGCCATCAGTGGGCAGGGGCTGGGGGAAGCTTTCTTT. The encoded protein is CAISGQGLGEAFF.